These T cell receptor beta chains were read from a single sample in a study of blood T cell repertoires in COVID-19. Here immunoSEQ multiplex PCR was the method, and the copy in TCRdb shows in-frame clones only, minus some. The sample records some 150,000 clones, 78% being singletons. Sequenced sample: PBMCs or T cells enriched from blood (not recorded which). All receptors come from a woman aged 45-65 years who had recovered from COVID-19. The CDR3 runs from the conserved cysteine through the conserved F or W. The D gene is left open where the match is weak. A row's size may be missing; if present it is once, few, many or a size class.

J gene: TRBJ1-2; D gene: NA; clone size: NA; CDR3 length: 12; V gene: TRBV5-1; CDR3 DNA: TGCGCCAGCAGTCCCCGGGACTATGGCTACACCTTC; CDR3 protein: CASSPRDYGYTF
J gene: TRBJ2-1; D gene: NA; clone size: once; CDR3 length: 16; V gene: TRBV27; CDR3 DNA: TGTGCCAGCAGAATCAGGGTCGGCTACTCCTACAATGAGCAGTTCTTC; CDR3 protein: CASRIRVGYSYNEQFF
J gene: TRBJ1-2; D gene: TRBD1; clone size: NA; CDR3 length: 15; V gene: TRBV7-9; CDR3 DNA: TGTGCCAGCAGCATATCGACAGGGTTGGACTATGGCTACACCTTC; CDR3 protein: CASSISTGLDYGYTF
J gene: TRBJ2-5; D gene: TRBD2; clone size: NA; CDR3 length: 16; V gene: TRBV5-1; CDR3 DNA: TGCGCCAGCAGCCCCCCAAAGCGGGGGCGCGGAGAGACCCAGTACTTC; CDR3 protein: CASSPPKRGRGETQYF
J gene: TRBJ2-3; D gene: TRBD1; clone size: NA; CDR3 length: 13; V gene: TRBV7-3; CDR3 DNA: TGTGCCAGCAGCATCGACAGGGTGGATACGCAGTATTTT; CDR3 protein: CASSIDRVDTQYF
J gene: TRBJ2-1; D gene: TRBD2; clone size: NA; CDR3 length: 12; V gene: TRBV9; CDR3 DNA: TGTGCCAGCAGCCTAGCGGGCAATGAGCAGTTCTTC; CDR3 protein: CASSLAGNEQFF
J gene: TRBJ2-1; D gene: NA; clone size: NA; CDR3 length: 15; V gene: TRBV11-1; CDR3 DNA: TGTGCCAGCAGCAACCTCGGGGAGGTCGGGGATGAGCAGTTCTTC; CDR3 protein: CASSNLGEVGDEQFF
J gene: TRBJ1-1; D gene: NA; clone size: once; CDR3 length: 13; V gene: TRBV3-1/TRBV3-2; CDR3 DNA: TGTGCCAGCAGCCCCTGGGGAGACACTGAAGCTTTCTTT; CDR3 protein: CASSPWGDTEAFF
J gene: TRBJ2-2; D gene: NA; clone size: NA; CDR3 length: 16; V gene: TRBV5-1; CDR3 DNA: TGCGCCAGCAGCCTAACCGGACAGAGCCAGGCCGGGGAGCTGTTTTTT; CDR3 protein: CASSLTGQSQAGELFF
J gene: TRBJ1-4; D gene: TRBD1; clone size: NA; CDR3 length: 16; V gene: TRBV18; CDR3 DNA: TGTGCCAGCTCACCAACCGGGACAGGGTCGTTCAAAAAACTGTTTTTT; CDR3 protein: CASSPTGTGSFKKLFF
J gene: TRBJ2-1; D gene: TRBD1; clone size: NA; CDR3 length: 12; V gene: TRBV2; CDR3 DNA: TGTGCCAGCAGGGACAGGGGGCATCAGCAGTTCTTC; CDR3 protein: CASRDRGHQQFF
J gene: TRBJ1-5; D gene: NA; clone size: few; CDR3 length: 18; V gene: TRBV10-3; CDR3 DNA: TGTGCCATCAGTGAAGGGGGACAAGCGACGTATAGCAATCAGCCCCAGCATTTT; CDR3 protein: CAISEGGQATYSNQPQHF
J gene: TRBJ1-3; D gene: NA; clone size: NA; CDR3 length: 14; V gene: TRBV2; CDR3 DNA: TGTGCCAGCAAAGGGACAACGACTGGAAACACCATATATTTT; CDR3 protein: CASKGTTTGNTIYF
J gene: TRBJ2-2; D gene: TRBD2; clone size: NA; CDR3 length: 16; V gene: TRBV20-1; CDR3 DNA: TGCAGTGCTAGTTTAGCTAGCGGGGGGAACACCGGGGAGCTGTTTTTT; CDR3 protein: CSASLASGGNTGELFF
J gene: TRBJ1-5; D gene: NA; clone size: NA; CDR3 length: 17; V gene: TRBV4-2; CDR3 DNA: TGTGCCAGCAGCCAACCTAATGGCGGCAGGGGAAATCAGCCCCAGCATTTT; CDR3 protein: CASSQPNGGRGNQPQHF
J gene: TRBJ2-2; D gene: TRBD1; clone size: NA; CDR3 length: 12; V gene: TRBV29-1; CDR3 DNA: TGCAGCGTGCAGACAGGGGCCGGGGAGCTGTTTTTT; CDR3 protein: CSVQTGAGELFF
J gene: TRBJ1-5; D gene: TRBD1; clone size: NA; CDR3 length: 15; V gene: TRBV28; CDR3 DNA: TGTGCCAGCAGTTTGCCAGGGGGCATAAATCAGCCCCAGCATTTT; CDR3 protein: CASSLPGGINQPQHF
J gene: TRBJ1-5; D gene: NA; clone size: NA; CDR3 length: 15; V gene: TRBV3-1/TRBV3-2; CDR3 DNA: TGTGCCAGCAGCCAAGGACAGGTTAACAATCAGCCCCAGCATTTT; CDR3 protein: CASSQGQVNNQPQHF
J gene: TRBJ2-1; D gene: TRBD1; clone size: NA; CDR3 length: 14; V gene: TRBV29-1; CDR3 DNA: TGCAGCGTAGCCCCGGGACAGGTACGAGAGGAGCAGTTCTTC; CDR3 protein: CSVAPGQVREEQFF
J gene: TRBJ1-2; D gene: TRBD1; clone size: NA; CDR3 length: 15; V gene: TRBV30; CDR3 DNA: TGTGCCTGGAGTCCCCAACAGGGGCCTTACTATGGCTACACCTTC; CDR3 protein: CAWSPQQGPYYGYTF
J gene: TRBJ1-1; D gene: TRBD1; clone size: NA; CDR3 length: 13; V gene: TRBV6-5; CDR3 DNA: TGTGCCGCCCTCGACAGGGGGAACACTGAAGCTTTCTTT; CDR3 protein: CAALDRGNTEAFF
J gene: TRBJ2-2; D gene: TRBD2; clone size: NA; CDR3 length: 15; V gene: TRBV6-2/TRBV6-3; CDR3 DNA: TGTGCCAGCAGTTCCGGACTAGCCTGGGCCGGGGAGCTGTTTTTT; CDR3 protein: CASSSGLAWAGELFF
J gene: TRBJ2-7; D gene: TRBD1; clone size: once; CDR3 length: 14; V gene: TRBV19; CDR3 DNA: TGTGCCAGTAGTATGGGGACAGCGATCTACGAGCAGTACTTC; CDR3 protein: CASSMGTAIYEQYF
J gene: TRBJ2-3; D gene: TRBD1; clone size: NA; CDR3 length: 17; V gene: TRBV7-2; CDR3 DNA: TGTGCCAGCAGCTTAGTGGGGACAGGAGGTGCAGCAGATACGCAGTATTTT; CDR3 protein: CASSLVGTGGAADTQYF
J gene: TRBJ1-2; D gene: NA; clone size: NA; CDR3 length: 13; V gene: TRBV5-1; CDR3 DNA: TGCGCCAGCAGCTTGGAGGAGTATTACGGCTACACCTTC; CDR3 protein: CASSLEEYYGYTF
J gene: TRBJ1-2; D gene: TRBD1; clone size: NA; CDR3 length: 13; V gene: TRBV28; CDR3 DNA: TGTGCCAGCAGTCCGACAGGGAACTATGGCTACACCTTC; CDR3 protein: CASSPTGNYGYTF
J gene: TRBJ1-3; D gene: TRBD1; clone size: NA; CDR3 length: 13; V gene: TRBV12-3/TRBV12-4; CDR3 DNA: TGTGCCAGCTTCGGGACAGCTGGAAACACCATATATTTT; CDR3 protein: CASFGTAGNTIYF
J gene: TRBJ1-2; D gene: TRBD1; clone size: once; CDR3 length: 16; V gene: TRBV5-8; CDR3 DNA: TGTGCCAGCAGCTTGCCAGGGGGCCGTACTAACTATGGCTACACCTTC; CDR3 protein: CASSLPGGRTNYGYTF
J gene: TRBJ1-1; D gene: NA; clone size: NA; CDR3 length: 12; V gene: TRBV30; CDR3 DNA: TGTGCCGCTGACAGGCCTTACACTGAAGCTTTCTTT; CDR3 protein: CAADRPYTEAFF
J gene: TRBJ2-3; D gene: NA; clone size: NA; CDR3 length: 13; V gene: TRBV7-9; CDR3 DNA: TGTGCCAGCAGCCCCGGGGAGAGGGATACGCAGTATTTT; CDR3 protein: CASSPGERDTQYF
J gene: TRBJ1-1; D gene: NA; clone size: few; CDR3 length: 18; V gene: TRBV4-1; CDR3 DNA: TGCGCCAGCAGCCCGATACAGGGTTCCCCAGCCTTGAACACTGAAGCTTTCTTT; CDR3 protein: CASSPIQGSPALNTEAFF
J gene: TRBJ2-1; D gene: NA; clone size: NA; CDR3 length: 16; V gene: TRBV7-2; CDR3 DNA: TGTGCCAGCAGCCCTCGAGACGGGGGTCGTTACAATGAGCAGTTCTTC; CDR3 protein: CASSPRDGGRYNEQFF